Listed below are T cell receptor beta chains from one sample, sequenced in a study of persistence of HIV-infected CD4 T cells. Sequencing used immunoSEQ multiplex PCR; TCRdb keeps in-frame clones, though not all of them. This table holds 25,000 to 30,000 clones, roughly 86% found once. Antigens for these TCRs are unknown. The sample was CD4+ T cells sorted from PBMCs after roughly 18-hour stimulation, taken from a patient who received antiretroviral therapy. The source of these receptors is an adult man with HIV who was CMV-seropositive. Each CDR3 is given with its conserved first and last residue. Fields, in order: J gene, V gene, clone size, D gene, CDR3 DNA, CDR3 protein. A D gene is named only where the DNA matches it firmly. Expanded clones are given a class, and other clones once, few, many or no size at all.

>TRBJ2-3|TRBV25-1|large|.
TGTGCCAGCAGTGAAGGGGGGACAGATACGCAGTATTTT
CASSEGGTDTQYF
>TRBJ1-2|TRBV28|.|.
TGTGCCAGCAGTCAGCGTGGCTACACCTTC
CASSQRGYTF
>TRBJ2-3|TRBV29-1|.|.
TGCAGCGTCGCCCTAACAGATACGCAGTATTTT
CSVALTDTQYF
>TRBJ2-7|TRBV5-1|.|TRBD1
TGCGCCAGCAGCGAGACAGGGCCCCACGAGCAGTACTTC
CASSETGPHEQYF
>TRBJ1-1|TRBV18|.|.
TGTGCCAGCTCACCACTCAGGGAAATCACTGAAGCTTTCTTT
CASSPLREITEAFF
>TRBJ2-3|TRBV9|.|TRBD1
TGTGCCAGCAGCGCTGGGACAGGGGGCATCGGTACGCAGTATTTT
CASSAGTGGIGTQYF
>TRBJ2-3|TRBV9|once|TRBD2
TGTGCCAGCAGCCTGGTAGCGGGGGCCAGAGATACGCAGTATTTT
CASSLVAGARDTQYF
>TRBJ1-5|TRBV10-2|.|TRBD1
TGCGCCAGCAGCGGACAGGGCAATCAGCCCCAGCATTTT
CASSGQGNQPQHF
>TRBJ1-4|TRBV3-1/TRBV3-2|.|.
TGTGCCAGCAGCCTGAGGACAGATGAAAAACTGTTTTTT
CASSLRTDEKLFF
>TRBJ2-1|TRBV5-1|.|TRBD1
TGCGCCAGCAGCTGGATGACGACAGGGTGGATGGGTGAGCAGTTCTTC
CASSWMTTGWMGEQFF
>TRBJ2-1|TRBV24-1|.|TRBD1
TGTGCCACCAGTGATTCCCGGGACAGTCCCTACAATGAGCAGTTCTTC
CATSDSRDSPYNEQFF
>TRBJ2-1|TRBV27|.|.
TGTGCCAGCAGTTCAACTCCTCCCGGGACTTTAAACGGCAATGAGCAGTTCTTC
CASSSTPPGTLNGNEQFF
>TRBJ1-2|TRBV12-5|.|TRBD1
TGTGCTAGTTCGGGACAGACTGACTATGGCTACACCTTC
CASSGQTDYGYTF
>TRBJ1-4|TRBV6-5|.|.
TGTGCCAGCAGTTATGGACCGGCAACTAATGAAAAACTGTTTTTT
CASSYGPATNEKLFF
>TRBJ2-3|TRBV5-1|.|TRBD2
TGCGCCAGCAGCCGGGCAGCGGGGGGCTTTAGCACAGATACGCAGTATTTT
CASSRAAGGFSTDTQYF
>TRBJ2-7|TRBV12-3/TRBV12-4|.|TRBD1
TGTGCCAGCAGCGGACAGGTAACCTACGAGCAGTACTTC
CASSGQVTYEQYF
>TRBJ1-2|TRBV30|.|.
TGTGCCTGGAGTCCCCCCATCGCTAACTATGGCTACACCTTC
CAWSPPIANYGYTF
>TRBJ1-2|TRBV6-1|.|.
TGTGCCAGCGGCCGACAGGATACGTCCGTGGGCTACACCTTC
CASGRQDTSVGYTF
>TRBJ1-4|TRBV2|.|.
TGTGCCAGCAGCCCCGACAGAGCAACTAATGAAAAACTGTTTTTT
CASSPDRATNEKLFF
>TRBJ1-5|TRBV28|.|TRBD1
TGTGCCAGCAGTTTCGGACAGGGGGTCAATCAGCCCCAGCATTTT
CASSFGQGVNQPQHF
>TRBJ2-1|TRBV19|.|.
TGTGCCAGTAGTTCGTCAGGTAGTTATGAAAATGAGCAGTTCTTC
CASSSSGSYENEQFF
>TRBJ1-5|TRBV24-1|.|TRBD1
TGTGCCACCAGTGGTTCGGGACAGCTGAGCAATCAGCCCCAGCATTTT
CATSGSGQLSNQPQHF
>TRBJ1-5|TRBV28|.|.
TGTGCCAGCAGAAAGACCGGTGAGGGCAATCAGCCCCAGCATTTT
CASRKTGEGNQPQHF
>TRBJ1-2|TRBV6-5|.|.
TGTGCCAGCAGTCGGGACATCTATGGCTACACCTTC
CASSRDIYGYTF
>TRBJ1-2|TRBV5-1|.|.
TGCGCCAGCAGCTTGGGTCCGAGGGTGCGAGGGCAAGGCTATGGCTACACCTTC
CASSLGPRVRGQGYGYTF
>TRBJ2-7|TRBV28|.|.
TGTGCCACAAACACAGGGAGCTCCTACGAGCAGTACTTC
CATNTGSSYEQYF
>TRBJ1-4|TRBV27|.|.
TGTGCCAGCAGTTTATCGGGTCAGCCAACTAATGAAAAACTGTTTTTT
CASSLSGQPTNEKLFF